One sample yielded the 3 T cell receptor beta chains listed below, sequenced in a study of memory CD4+ T cells and cytomegalovirus serostatus. Measured with immunoSEQ multiplex PCR; TCRdb has only the in-frame clones, and not every one. The sample has roughly 45,000 clones, about 77% seen once. The sort gate was single viable CD3+CD4+CD8-CD45RO+ cells for memory CD4+ T cells. Sequencing was performed on memory CD4+ T cells from blood. All receptors derive from an adult in good health and CMV-seronegative.

The rearrangement uses TRBV6-5 and TRBJ1-4; 7 bases map to TRBD1. Germline assignment: CDR1 MNHEY and CDR2 SVGAGI. The CDR3 extends over 15 amino acids. V gave up 0 bases and J gave up 5 bases; unmatched junction bases: 3. Written as DNA, the CDR3 is TGTGCCAGCAGTTACTCCGGGACAGCAAATGAAAAACTGTTTTTT. Encoded protein: CASSYSGTANEKLFF.

This clone was seen a few times. V and J are TRBV5-1 and TRBJ1-1; perhaps TRBD1 as D (5 bases). The CDR3 extends over 13 amino acids. Germline CDR1 is SGHRS and CDR2 is YFSETQ. V was clipped by 4 bases and J by 7 bases, with 14 bases between them. CDR3 protein: CASSALVRGEAFF. Here the CDR3 DNA reads TGCGCCAGCAGCGCGCTGGTAAGGGGTGAAGCTTTCTTT.

In its sample, this clone was seen once. The chain combines TRBV2 with TRBJ1-1; the D gene is possibly TRBD1 (6 bases). Trimming shortened V by 4 bases and J by 4 bases, and 13 bases separated the two germline ends. The CDR3 contains 14 residues. Germline CDR1 and CDR2: SNHLY and FYNNEI. In DNA, the CDR3 is TGTGCCAGCAGTGCCCTTACAGGGCCCACTGAAGCTTTCTTT. Translating gives CASSALTGPTEAFF. Looking up the rest from reference TRBV2 and TRBJ1-1 gives the full variable domain: EPEVTQTPSHQVTQMGQEVILRCVPISNHLYFYWYRQILGQKVEFLVSFYNNEISEKSEIFDDQFSVERPDGSNFTLKIRSTKLEDSAMYFCASSALTGPTEAFFGQGTRLTVV.